The 12 T cell receptor beta chains in this list originate from one sample, sequenced in a study of blood T cell repertoires in COVID-19. The data were produced by immunoSEQ multiplex PCR, yet TCRdb's version contains in-frame clones alone and is incomplete. The table has 150,000 or so clones, around 83% seen once; the top ten hold 3%. Sequenced sample: peripheral blood. These receptors came from a woman aged 80 or over with acute or convalescent COVID-19.

This clone has a handful of counts. The chain's CDR3 is CASSLQGYTEAFF. CDR3 nucleotides: TGTGCCAGCAGCCTCCAGGGTTACACTGAAGCTTTCTTT. The chain combines TRBV3-1 (or the pseudogene TRBV3-2) with TRBJ1-1, with D perhaps TRBD1 (5 bases). Trimming took off 4 bases at V and 3 bases at J, with 9 bases between the two ends. The CDR3 is made up of 13 amino acids. Germline CDR1 is LGHDT and CDR2 is YNNKEL (reference sequence).

The chain recombines TRBV6-5 with TRBJ2-2; TRBD1 might be the D (6 bases). Trimming took off 2 bases at V and 8 bases at J, with 6 bases between the two ends. The germline gives CDR1 MNHEY, CDR2 SVGAGI. The CDR3 totals 12 residues. The CDR3 here is CASSYRGGELFF. CDR3 in DNA: TGTGCCAGCAGTTACAGGGGGGGGGAGCTGTTTTTT.

CDR3 amino acids: CASSFRTSLAGGPLSETQYF. For the CDR3, the DNA is TGTGCCAGCAGCTTTCGGACCTCACTAGCGGGGGGGCCTTTGTCAGAGACCCAGTACTTC. The gene calls are TRBV7-6 and TRBJ2-5; 13 bases are a match to TRBD2. This CDR3 contains 20 residues. V lost 3 bases and J lost 4; bases outside the gene matches: 17. Germline lookup yields CDR1 SGHVS and CDR2 FNYEAQ.

This chain connects TRBV2 to TRBJ1-1; D gene unclear. The V end lost 6 bases, the J end lost 2 bases, and 10 bases lay between the germline ends. Germline lookup yields CDR1 SNHLY and CDR2 FYNNEI. The CDR3 totals 13 residues. The CDR3 sequence: CASRVTVNTEAFF. In DNA form, the CDR3 reads TGTGCCAGCAGGGTTACAGTAAACACTGAAGCTTTCTTT.

The chain combines TRBV2 with TRBJ1-1; D not certain. The CDR3 spans 13 residues. Germline-derived CDR1 and CDR2 are SNHLY and FYNNEI. Trimming took off 6 bases at V and 7 bases at J, with 15 bases between the two ends. CDR3 DNA: TGTGCCAGCAGGACTCGGGTAACTAATGAAGCTTTCTTT. Its translation is CASRTRVTNEAFF.

The genes are TRBV18 and TRBJ1-2; possibly TRBD1 for D (6 bases). Germline CDR1 reads KGHSH; CDR2 reads LQKENI. This CDR3 comprises 15 residues. The V and J ends lost 6 bases and 2 bases respectively, with 16 bases between them. CDR3 nucleotides: TGTGCCAGCTCCCTGGGGGCAGATCCCAACTATGGCTACACCTTC. Translated: CASSLGADPNYGYTF.

This sequence joins TRBV12-5 and TRBJ1-4; TRBD1 is a possible D gene (5 bases). This CDR3 has 15 amino acids. V dropped 0 bases and J dropped 4 bases, with 9 bases sitting between them. Germline V CDR1 and CDR2: LGHNT, FRNRAP. This CDR3 is CASGLVAGYNEKLFF. DNA of the CDR3: TGTGCTAGTGGTTTGGTAGCAGGGTATAATGAAAAACTGTTTTTT.

J is TRBJ2-2 and V is TRBV7-3, with 8 bases aligning to TRBD2. V lost 3 bases to trimming and J lost 6 bases; unmatched junction nucleotides: 3. This CDR3 is 14 amino acids long. From germline, CDR1 is SGHTA and CDR2 FQGTGA. The CDR3 DNA sequence: TGTGCCAGCAGCTTTGGGCGGGGGGCCGGGGAGCTGTTTTTT. It yields the protein CASSFGRGAGELFF.

The CDR3 protein is CASSPRGVYNEQFF. The CDR3 nucleotides read TGTGCCAGCAGCCCCAGGGGGGTGTACAATGAGCAGTTCTTC. This rearrangement joins TRBV7-2 to TRBJ2-1, with D possibly matching TRBD1 (7 bases). The CDR3 contains 14 residues. Germline CDR1 reads SGHTA; CDR2 reads FQGNSA. V was cut by 5 bases and J by 4 bases, with 12 bases left in between.

This rearrangement joins TRBV9 to TRBJ2-2; 10 bases are shared with TRBD1. The CDR3 has 18 amino acids. The germline V gene encodes CDR1 SGDLS and CDR2 YYNGEE. V lost 3 bases to trimming and J lost 5 bases; unmatched junction nucleotides: 13. The CDR3 protein is CASSESRDRGIDTGELFF. The DNA of the CDR3 is TGTGCCAGCAGCGAATCGCGGGACAGGGGAATTGATACCGGGGAGCTGTTTTTT.

The chain is built from TRBV27 and TRBJ2-1, with TRBD2 matching 12 bases. V was clipped by 6 bases and J by 6 bases; unmatched bases: 24. Per the germline V gene, CDR1 is MNHEY and CDR2 is SMNVEV (reference sequence). The CDR3 loop spans 21 amino acids. The CDR3 region has the DNA TGTGCCAGCAGCCACCCCGGTGCCGTTCGATCCCCGGGACTAGCGGGCAATGAGCAGTTCTTC. Its protein is CASSHPGAVRSPGLAGNEQFF.

V is TRBV7-3 and J is TRBJ1-4; D is unresolved. The germline V and J ends were trimmed by 0 bases and 3 bases, with 14 bases remaining between them. The CDR3 is made up of 17 amino acids. Germline V lookup: CDR1 SGHTA, CDR2 FQGTGA. In DNA, the CDR3 is TGTGCCAGCAGCTTAACCGGAGGGAGGACCCCTAATGAAAAACTGTTTTTT. Encoded protein: CASSLTGGRTPNEKLFF.